This TCR beta chain was profiled in a study of blood T cell repertoires in COVID-19. Study details: T cells, B-cell-depleted T cells, or PBMCs provided the cDNA or gDNA that served as material.

Sequencing was performed with immunoSEQ multiplex PCR; in TCRdb, only in-frame clones are kept and a portion is missing. This repertoire shows about 88,000 clones, less than 95% found once; its top ten account for under 8.5%. The CDR3 has 12 amino acids. Germline loops: CDR1 LNHDA, CDR2 SQIVND (reference sequence). V was clipped by 3 bases and J by 8 bases, with 10 bases between them. The TCR originated in a man between 18 and 29 years old with COVID-19, enrolled during active disease. The genes are TRBV19 and TRBJ1-1; a possible D gene is TRBD1 (5 bases). The material sequenced was peripheral blood. The CDR3 DNA reads as TGTGCCAGTAGTATGACAGCGCGGGAAGCTTTCTTT. As protein: CASSMTAREAFF. Full variable domain (missing parts from reference TRBV19 and TRBJ1-1): DGGITQSPKYLFRKEGQNVTLSCEQNLNHDAMYWYRQDPGQGLRLIYYSQIVNDFQKGDIAEGYSVSREKKESFPLTVTSAQKNPTAFYLCASSMTAREAFFGQGTRLTVV.